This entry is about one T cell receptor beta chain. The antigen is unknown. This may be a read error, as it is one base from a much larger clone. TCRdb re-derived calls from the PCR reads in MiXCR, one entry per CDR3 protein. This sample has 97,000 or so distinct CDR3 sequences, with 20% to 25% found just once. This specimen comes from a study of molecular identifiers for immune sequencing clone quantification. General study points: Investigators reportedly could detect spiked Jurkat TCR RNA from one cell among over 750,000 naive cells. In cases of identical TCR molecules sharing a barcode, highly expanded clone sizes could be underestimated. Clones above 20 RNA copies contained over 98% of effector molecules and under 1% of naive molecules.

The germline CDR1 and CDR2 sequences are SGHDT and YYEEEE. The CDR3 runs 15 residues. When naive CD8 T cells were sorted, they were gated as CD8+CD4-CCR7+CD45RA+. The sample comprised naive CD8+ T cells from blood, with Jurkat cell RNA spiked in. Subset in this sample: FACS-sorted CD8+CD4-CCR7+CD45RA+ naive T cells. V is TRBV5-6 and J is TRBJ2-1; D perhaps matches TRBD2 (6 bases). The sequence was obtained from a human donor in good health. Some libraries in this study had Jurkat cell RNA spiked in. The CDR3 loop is CAGSLTSNLYNEQFF. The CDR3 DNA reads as TGTGCCGGCAGCCTAACTAGCAATCTATACAATGAGCAGTTCTTC. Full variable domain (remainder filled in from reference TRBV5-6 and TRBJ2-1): DAGVTQSPTHLIKTRGQQVTLRCSPKSGHDTVSWYQQALGQGPQFIFQYYEEEERQRGNFPDRFSGHQFPNYSSELNVNALLLGDSALYLCAGSLTSNLYNEQFFGPGTRLTVL.